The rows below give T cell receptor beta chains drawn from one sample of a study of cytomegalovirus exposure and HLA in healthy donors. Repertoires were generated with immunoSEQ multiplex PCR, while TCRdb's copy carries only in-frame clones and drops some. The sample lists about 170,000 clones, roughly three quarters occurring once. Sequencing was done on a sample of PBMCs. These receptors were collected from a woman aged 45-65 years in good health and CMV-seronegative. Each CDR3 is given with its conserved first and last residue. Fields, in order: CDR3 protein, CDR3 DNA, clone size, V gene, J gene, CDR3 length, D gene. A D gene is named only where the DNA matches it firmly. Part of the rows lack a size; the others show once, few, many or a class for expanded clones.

CASSPESNQPQHF	TGTGCCAGCTCACCAGAGAGCAATCAGCCCCAGCATTTT	NA	TRBV18	TRBJ1-5	13	NA
CASSFRPGQGGRNTEAFF	TGTGCCAGCAGCTTCAGGCCGGGACAGGGAGGGCGAAACACTGAAGCTTTCTTT	many	TRBV7-2	TRBJ1-1	18	TRBD1
CASTRTGGNEKLFF	TGTGCCAGTACCAGGACAGGGGGAAATGAAAAACTGTTTTTT	few	TRBV19	TRBJ1-4	14	TRBD1
CASSQLTSGRAYEQYF	TGTGCCAGCAGTCAATTGACTAGCGGGAGGGCGTACGAGCAGTACTTC	NA	TRBV2	TRBJ2-7	16	TRBD2
CASRSRGYGYTF	TGTGCCAGCCGAAGCAGGGGCTATGGCTACACCTTC	NA	TRBV6-5	TRBJ1-2	12	NA
CASSSQGLPTYEQYF	TGTGCCAGCAGTTCACAGGGTTTACCCACCTACGAGCAGTACTTC	NA	TRBV28	TRBJ2-7	15	NA
CASSLGGGAYRNSPLHF	TGTGCCAGCAGTTTAGGAGGGGGGGCTTACCGCAATTCACCCCTCCACTTT	few	TRBV28	TRBJ1-6	17	NA
CASSSQDRGNNPPLHF	TGTGCCAGCAGTTCCCAGGACAGGGGGAATAATCCACCCCTCCACTTT	NA	TRBV6-5	TRBJ1-6	16	TRBD1
CASSLGRGTENSPLHF	TGTGCCAGTAGTCTCGGGCGGGGAACAGAAAATTCACCCCTCCACTTT	NA	TRBV19	TRBJ1-6	16	NA
CASNRMNTEAFF	TGTGCCAGCAACAGAATGAACACTGAAGCTTTCTTT	NA	TRBV2	TRBJ1-1	12	NA
CASSRQGADEQYF	TGCGCCAGCAGCCGTCAAGGGGCCGACGAGCAGTACTTC	NA	TRBV5-1	TRBJ2-7	13	NA
CSVALRLAADTQYF	TGCAGCGTTGCCCTCCGACTAGCCGCAGATACGCAGTATTTT	NA	TRBV29-1	TRBJ2-3	14	TRBD2
CASSQEHVGVTYEQYF	TGCGCCAGCAGCCAAGAGCATGTCGGGGTGACCTACGAGCAGTACTTC	once	TRBV4-3	TRBJ2-7	16	NA
CASSQGNRGGNYGYTF	TGCGCCAGCAGCCAAGGAAACAGGGGAGGTAACTATGGCTACACCTTC	NA	TRBV4-1	TRBJ1-2	16	TRBD1
CASSVGLSTDTQYF	TGTGCCAGCAGCGTCGGTCTCAGCACAGATACGCAGTATTTT	NA	TRBV9	TRBJ2-3	14	NA
CASSLQGTGNYEQYF	TGTGCCAGCAGTTTGCAGGGGACAGGGAACTACGAGCAGTACTTC	NA	TRBV6-5	TRBJ2-7	15	TRBD1
CASSMGRGSSETQYF	TGTGCCAGTAGTATGGGCAGGGGCAGTAGTGAGACCCAGTACTTC	NA	TRBV19	TRBJ2-5	15	NA
CASSQRAPPPLEETQYF	TGCGCCAGCAGCCAACGTGCACCACCGCCCTTAGAGGAGACCCAGTACTTC	NA	TRBV4-1	TRBJ2-5	17	NA
CSAVQRTDRAPTGELFF	TGCAGCGCCGTCCAACGGACAGACAGGGCCCCCACCGGGGAGCTGTTTTTT	NA	TRBV29-1	TRBJ2-2	17	TRBD1
CASSATTGELFF	TGTGCCAGCTCTGCCACTACCGGGGAGCTGTTTTTT	NA	TRBV18	TRBJ2-2	12	NA